The next 7 T cell receptor beta chains were all read from a single sample in a study of shared clonotypes between healthy human individuals. Only CD45RO-negative cells positively selected for CCR7 counted as naive CD8 cells, so terminally differentiated effector memory CD45RA+ cells were excluded. The assay was immunoSEQ multiplex PCR, and TCRdb's table has in-frame clones only and misses some. The table includes about 2.1 million clones, approximately 92% detected once. Sequencing input: naive CD8+ T cells from PBMCs. These receptors came from a man between 18 and 35 years old in good health. Some clones in this sample may be carry-over from other donors' samples.

The chain has TRBV15 and TRBJ2-1; D not certain. CDR1 is LNHNV, CDR2 YYDKDF, per germline (reference sequence). Between the trimmed V and J ends, which lost 3 bases and 5 bases, there was a span of 14 bases. The CDR3 loop spans 15 amino acids. The CDR3 protein is CATSRERNRDNEQFF. CDR3 nucleotides: TGTGCCACCAGCAGGGAGAGGAACCGGGACAATGAGCAGTTCTTC.

V is TRBV11-3 and J is TRBJ2-1; D may be TRBD2 (6 bases). Trimming took off 1 base at V and 8 bases at J, with 12 bases between the two ends. The CDR3 loop spans 14 amino acids. The V gene's germline CDR1 is SGHNT and CDR2 YENEEA. The CDR3 coding sequence is TGTGCCAGCAGCTTAGCGGGAGTAGTTGATGAGCAGTTCTTC. Protein sequence: CASSLAGVVDEQFF.

The rearrangement joins TRBV27 to TRBJ2-7; TRBD1 agrees at 7 bases. The J segment lost 3 bases and the V segment lost 7 bases, leaving 12 bases of the junction unmatched. The CDR3 runs to 15 residues. Germline lookup yields CDR1 MNHEY and CDR2 SMNVEV (reference sequence). The CDR3 DNA follows: TGTGCCAGCAAGGGTTTTTCCACAGGGGACTACGAGCAGTACTTC. Translation gives CASKGFSTGDYEQYF.

The J gene is TRBJ2-1, the V gene TRBV5-1; 9 bases match TRBD2. Germline V CDR1 and CDR2: SGHRS, YFSETQ. With 4 bases clipped from V and 1 base from J, the junction kept 6 bases outside the gene matches. There are 16 residues in the CDR3. CDR3 protein: CASSDGLAHSYNEQFF. The CDR3 bases are TGCGCCAGCAGCGACGGACTAGCGCATTCCTACAATGAGCAGTTCTTC.

This clone was seen a few times. The rearrangement joins TRBV19 to TRBJ1-1; D ambiguous. This CDR3 comprises 10 residues. V dropped 7 bases and J dropped 7 bases, with 7 bases sitting between them. The germline CDR1 and CDR2 sequences are LNHDA and SQIVND (reference sequence). DNA for the CDR3: TGTGCCAGTATCAAGGATGAAGCTTTCTTT. Translating it yields CASIKDEAFF. Full variable domain (outside the CDR3, taken from reference TRBV19 and TRBJ1-1): DGGITQSPKYLFRKEGQNVTLSCEQNLNHDAMYWYRQDPGQGLRLIYYSQIVNDFQKGDIAEGYSVSREKKESFPLTVTSAQKNPTAFYLCASIKDEAFFGQGTRLTVV.

The rearrangement joins TRBV4-1 to TRBJ1-1; D may be TRBD1 (6 bases). V dropped 1 base and J dropped 4 bases, with 10 bases sitting between them. The CDR3 contains 14 residues. Germline V gene sequence: CDR1 MGHRA, CDR2 YSYEKL. CDR3 nucleotides: TGCGCCAGCAGCCAAGTTCAGGGGCCCACTGAAGCTTTCTTT. It is translated as CASSQVQGPTEAFF.

With respect to this clone: This sample includes further DNA sequences coding for the same CDR3. This rearrangement joins TRBV7-9 to TRBJ2-7, with 8 bases identical to TRBD2. V trimming: 1 base; J trimming: 2 bases; junction bases outside the gene matches: 1. The CDR3 runs 14 residues. Germline values: CDR1 SEHNR, CDR2 FQNEAQ (reference sequence). Here the CDR3 reads CASSLGRGAYEQYF. As DNA, the CDR3 is TGTGCCAGCAGCTTAGGGCGGGGGGCCTACGAGCAGTACTTC.